This passage covers 30 T cell receptor beta chains from one sample sequenced in a study of T cell repertoires in cytomegalovirus infection. TCRdb re-derived calls from the reads in MiXCR, one entry per CDR3 protein. The repertoire holds some 600,000 distinct CDR3 sequences, with roughly a quarter as singletons. The sample was CD8+ T cells from PBMCs. The origin of the receptors is a human donor in good health (CMV status not recorded). Some clones in this sample may be carry-over from other donors' samples.

This clonotype was picked up many times. The V gene is TRBV4-2, the J gene TRBJ1-1, with a weak D call TRBD1 (5 bases). The germline gives CDR1 LGHNA, CDR2 YNFKEQ. V lost 4 bases to trimming and J lost 1 base, with 16 bases between them. There are 16 residues in the CDR3. CDR3 DNA: TGTGCCAGCAGCCCGGAGAAGGGACGGCAGAACACTGAAGCTTTCTTT. It translates to CASSPEKGRQNTEAFF.

Only a few counts were recorded for this clonotype. V is TRBV5-1 and J is TRBJ1-6; a possible D gene is TRBD1 (5 bases). The CDR3 length is 15 residues. The V gene lost 3 bases and the J gene lost 2 bases, with 9 bases spanning the gap. Germline CDR1 reads SGHRS; CDR2 reads YFSETQ. CDR3 in amino acids: CASSSGTAYNSPLHF. The CDR3 DNA reads as TGCGCCAGCAGCTCCGGGACCGCCTATAATTCACCCCTCCACTTT.

This clonotype was picked up one time. V and J are TRBV6-6 and TRBJ2-7; no clear D. The germline V and J ends were trimmed by 5 bases and 7 bases, with 9 bases remaining between them. This CDR3 has 11 residues. Germline assignment: CDR1 MNHNY and CDR2 SVGAGI (reference sequence). CDR3 bases: TGTGCCAGCAGTCATGGTGGGGAGCAGTACGTC. It codes for CASSHGGEQYV.

The chain uses TRBV29-1 and TRBJ2-1; TRBD2 aligns across 10 bases. V shed 1 base and J 0 bases; nucleotides not matched to a gene: 12. Germline V gene data show CDR1 as SQVTM and CDR2 as ANQGSEA. The CDR3 extends over 19 amino acids. The CDR3: CSVEGPLAGVPGSYNEQFF. The CDR3 DNA reads TGCAGCGTTGAAGGTCCTCTAGCGGGGGTGCCGGGCTCCTACAATGAGCAGTTCTTC.

This clonotype was seen many times. The chain recombines TRBV7-6 with TRBJ2-7; D may be TRBD1 or TRBD2 (5 bases each). V was shortened by 3 bases and J by 1 base, with 7 bases between the two germline ends. The CDR3 contains 13 residues. Germline-derived CDR1 and CDR2 are SGHVS and FNYEAQ. CDR3 protein: CASSFGASYEQYV. CDR3 DNA: TGTGCCAGCAGCTTCGGGGCATCCTACGAGCAGTACGTC.

This clonotype was detected only a few times. CDR3 residues: CASSLPLEGRNQETQYF. CDR3 coding DNA: TGCGCCAGCAGCTTGCCTCTCGAGGGGAGAAACCAAGAGACCCAGTACTTC. V and J are TRBV5-1 and TRBJ2-5, with D possibly being TRBD1 or TRBD2 (5 bases each). Germline V gene sequence: CDR1 SGHRS, CDR2 YFSETQ. This CDR3 contains 17 residues. Trimming left V 1 base short and J 0 bases short, with 16 bases between.

This clonotype has a count of ten or more. This sequence joins TRBV7-9 and TRBJ1-6; D might be TRBD1 (6 bases). V lost 5 bases to trimming and J lost 10 bases, with 6 bases between them. This CDR3 region has 11 residues. Germline V lookup: CDR1 SEHNR, CDR2 FQNEAQ (reference sequence). CDR3 sequence reads: CASSRGSPLHF. CDR3 coding DNA: TGTGCCAGCAGCAGGGGGTCACCCCTCCACTTT.

Only a few counts were recorded for this clonotype. This chain links TRBV20-1 with TRBJ1-2; 7 bases are a match to TRBD1. In germline, CDR1 is DFQATT, CDR2 SNEGSKA (reference sequence). With 8 bases clipped from V and 3 bases from J, the junction kept 6 bases outside the gene matches. This CDR3 has 12 residues. In DNA form, the CDR3 reads TGCAGTTCCCCGACAGGGTACTATGGCTACACCTTC. This encodes CSSPTGYYGYTF.

J is TRBJ1-5 and V is TRBV5-6; D not resolved. Trimming stripped 7 bases from V and 0 bases from J, with 11 bases between. CDR3 size: 14 residues. From germline, CDR1 is SGHDT and CDR2 YYEEEE. CDR3 nucleotides: TGTGCCAGCGCCTCAACTTATAGCAATCAGCCCCAGCATTTT. As protein: CASASTYSNQPQHF.

Concerning this clonotype itself: The junction differs from germline at one of its ends, possibly a read error. The chain links TRBV12-3 or TRBV12-4 to TRBJ2-2; D remains unclear. This CDR3 spans 13 amino acids. The CDR3 DNA reads as TGTGCCGGCAGTGCCCCGAACACCGGGGAGCTGTTTTTT. It specifies CAGSAPNTGELFF.

At least ten counts were recorded for this clonotype. V and J are TRBV7-8 and TRBJ2-3; 9 nucleotides agree with TRBD2. V lost 5 bases and J lost 2; bases outside the gene matches: 8. This CDR3 is built from 16 residues. From germline, CDR1 is SGHVS and CDR2 FQNEAQ. The CDR3 bases are TGTGCCAGCAGCGCGTACCCTAGCGGGGCCACAGATACGCAGTATTTT. Its protein product is CASSAYPSGATDTQYF.

In the case of this clonotype: The junction departs from germline at one end; a sequencing error may be responsible. The chain employs TRBV6-8 and TRBJ2-1; the D is unclear. Germline V gene sequence: CDR1 MNHGY, CDR2 SAAAGT. The CDR3 has 12 residues. The CDR3 sequence: CASTLGYTEQFF. The DNA for the CDR3 is TGTGCCAGCACCCTAGGGTACACTGAGCAGTTCTTC.

Only a few counts were recorded for this clonotype. This sequence joins TRBV4-2 and TRBJ1-2, with D perhaps matching TRBD1 (5 bases). Germline CDR1 reads LGHNA; CDR2 reads YNFKEQ. V was trimmed by 0 bases and J by 0 bases, leaving 14 bases between them. CDR3 size: 17 residues. CDR3 loop: CASSQEVFAGANYGYTF. In DNA, the CDR3 is TGTGCCAGCAGCCAAGAGGTGTTCGCGGGGGCTAACTATGGCTACACCTTC.

This clonotype was observed a handful of times. The chain combines TRBV7-9 with TRBJ1-2, with unresolved D. Trimming took off 1 base at V and 6 bases at J, with 9 bases between the two ends. Germline V gene lookup returns CDR1 SEHNR and CDR2 FQNEAQ (reference sequence). The CDR3 totals 13 residues. CDR3 protein: CASSLEVQNGYTF. In nucleotides, the CDR3 is TGTGCCAGCAGCTTAGAGGTCCAGAATGGCTACACCTTC.

This clonotype was seen ten or more times. This chain links TRBV7-9 with TRBJ1-1, with D perhaps matching TRBD1 (5 bases). Germline V lookup: CDR1 SEHNR, CDR2 FQNEAQ (reference sequence). The ends were cut back, 4 bases at V and 11 bases at J, with 17 bases in the middle. CDR3 length: 13 residues. The CDR3 is CASSYTRDGTAFF. CDR3 bases: TGTGCCAGCAGCTACACGAGGGACGGTACGGCTTTCTTT.

This clonotype was seen repeatedly, ten times or more. This sequence joins TRBV7-8 and TRBJ1-2, with D uncertain. Deletions cut 5 bases from V and 4 bases from J, with 8 bases between. CDR1 SGHVS and CDR2 FQNEAQ come from the germline V gene. The CDR3 is made up of 12 amino acids. The CDR3 sequence is CASSQVLYGYTF. In nucleotides, the CDR3 is TGTGCCAGCAGCCAAGTACTCTATGGCTACACCTTC.

The chain employs TRBV20-1 and TRBJ2-3, with D possibly matching TRBD1 (5 bases). The CDR3 extends over 12 amino acids. CDR1 is DFQATT, CDR2 SNEGSKA, per germline (reference sequence). For the CDR3, the DNA is TGCAGCGCTGTGGGGCCCGGGGATACGCAGTATTTT. It encodes CSAVGPGDTQYF.

On this clonotype itself: This may arise from a read error, as a much more abundant clone is one base away. The rearrangement uses TRBV12-3 or TRBV12-4 and TRBJ2-5; D is unclear. This CDR3 spans 14 amino acids. The ends were cut back, 7 bases at V and 0 bases at J, with 12 bases in the middle. The CDR3 is CASIMTRYQETQYF. CDR3 bases: TGTGCCAGCATTATGACAAGGTACCAAGAGACCCAGTACTTC.

This rearrangement joins TRBV12-3 or TRBV12-4 to TRBJ1-1; 8 bases match TRBD1. This CDR3 contains 14 residues. The trim removed 5 bases at V and 4 bases at J, leaving 6 bases unmatched. The CDR3 DNA follows: TGTGCCAGCAGTCTACACAGGGGGACCACTGAAGCTTTCTTT. Protein product: CASSLHRGTTEAFF.

This clonotype has ten or more counts. The chain uses TRBV7-9 and TRBJ1-2; no clear D gene. The length of the CDR3 is 14 residues. The germline gives CDR1 SEHNR, CDR2 FQNEAQ (reference sequence). With 4 bases removed from V and 3 bases from J, the gap between germline ends came to 12 bases. CDR3 region: CASSSGSVHYGYTF. DNA of the CDR3: TGTGCCAGCAGCTCAGGTTCGGTCCACTATGGCTACACCTTC. Full variable domain (remainder filled in from reference TRBV7-9 and TRBJ1-2): DTGVSQNPRHKITKRGQNVTFRCDPISEHNRLYWYRQTLGQGPEFLTYFQNEAQLEKSRLLSDRFSAERPKGSFSTLEIQRTEQGDSAMYLCASSSGSVHYGYTFGSGTRLTVV.

This clonotype was detected a few times. The rearrangement uses TRBV4-1 and TRBJ2-3; 9 bases line up with TRBD2. The V gene end was trimmed by 1 base and the J gene end by 6 bases; junction bases not matched to a gene: 8. The CDR3 sequence is 16 residues long. Germline V gene lookup returns CDR1 MGHRA and CDR2 YSYEKL. The CDR3 DNA reads TGCGCCAGCAGCCAAGCCGGGACTAGCCGGGGGGATACGCAGTATTTT. Translating it yields CASSQAGTSRGDTQYF.

The rearrangement links TRBV20-1 to TRBJ2-1, with D perhaps assigned TRBD1 or TRBD2 (5 bases each). CDR1 DFQATT and CDR2 SNEGSKA come from the germline V gene (reference sequence). There are 15 residues in the CDR3. Trimming removed 6 bases from V and 4 bases from J, with 19 bases in between. CDR3 protein: CSASLGERTYNEQFF. The CDR3 coding sequence is TGCAGTGCCTCACTGGGGGAGCGGACTTACAATGAGCAGTTCTTC.

The chain combines TRBV20-1 with TRBJ1-2, with D possibly being TRBD1 (5 bases). This CDR3 is 10 amino acids long. Per the germline V gene, CDR1 is DFQATT and CDR2 is SNEGSKA (reference sequence). The germline V and J ends were trimmed by 6 bases and 8 bases, with 10 bases remaining between them. CDR3 sequence: CSALGVGYTF. DNA for the CDR3: TGCAGTGCCCTGGGGGTCGGCTACACCTTC.

The chain is built from TRBV27 and TRBJ1-2, with D uncertain. V was clipped by 3 bases and J by 4 bases, with 9 bases between them. This CDR3 region has 13 residues. Per the germline V gene, CDR1 is MNHEY and CDR2 is SMNVEV (reference sequence). CDR3 sequence (DNA): TGTGCCAGCAGTTTCGGGCGCACCTATGGCTACACCTTC. It translates to CASSFGRTYGYTF.

V usage is TRBV28 and J usage is TRBJ2-7; D is possibly TRBD1 or TRBD2 (6 bases each). The length of the CDR3 is 16 residues. The V end lost 6 bases, the J end lost 0 bases, and 18 bases lay between the germline ends. CDR1 and CDR2 from the germline V gene are MDHEN and SYDVKM. CDR3 amino acids: CASSYRGGGSSYEQYV. The CDR3 bases are TGTGCCAGCAGCTACCGAGGAGGGGGGAGCTCCTACGAGCAGTACGTC.

With regard to this clonotype: At one end the junction does not follow the germline gene, possibly because of a read error. The chain is built from TRBV14 and TRBJ1-2; D is perhaps TRBD1 (5 bases). Germline V gene data show CDR1 as SGHDN and CDR2 as FVKESK. The length of the CDR3 is 14 residues. The CDR3 reads CANSQYRSPNGYTF. CDR3 DNA: TGTGCCAACAGCCAATACAGGTCTCCCAATGGCTACACCTTC.

The J gene is TRBJ2-1, the V gene TRBV12-3 or TRBV12-4; 8 bases fit TRBD2. The CDR3 sequence is 14 residues long. V gave up 8 bases and J gave up 7 bases; unmatched junction bases: 10. CDR3 sequence: CASGRAGAKNEQFF. The CDR3 DNA sequence: TGTGCCAGCGGTCGAGCGGGGGCGAAGAATGAGCAGTTCTTC.

This clonotype was observed at least ten times. The chain combines TRBV7-6 with TRBJ2-5; 13 positions agree with TRBD2. The CDR3 runs to 15 residues. Losses at the gene ends were 4 bases for V and 3 bases for J; bases not matched to a gene: 2. Germline-derived CDR1 and CDR2 are SGHVS and FNYEAQ. The CDR3 nucleotides read TGTGCCAGCAGCTCGGGACTAGCGGGGAAAGAGACCCAGTACTTC. Translating it yields CASSSGLAGKETQYF.

The rearrangement uses TRBV28 and TRBJ2-5, with D perhaps matching TRBD1 (6 bases). Germline lookup yields CDR1 MDHEN and CDR2 SYDVKM. This CDR3 contains 14 residues. V was trimmed by 2 bases and J by 5 bases, leaving 12 bases between them. CDR3 protein: CASSLGQRGETQYF. The CDR3 DNA reads TGTGCCAGCAGTTTAGGACAGAGGGGGGAGACCCAGTACTTC.

V and J are TRBV29-1 and TRBJ2-1; the match to TRBD2 covers 7 bases. This CDR3 has 17 amino acids. The V segment lost 1 base and the J segment 2 bases; nucleotides outside the gene matches: 11. Germline V gives CDR1 SQVTM, CDR2 ANQGSEA. DNA of the CDR3: TGCAGCGTTGAAGGATGGGGGGGGTCGGAACCCTACAATGAGCAGTTCTTC. The encoded protein is CSVEGWGGSEPYNEQFF.